This T cell receptor beta chain was documented in a study of T cell repertoires in cytomegalovirus infection (dated by TCRdb to between 2018 and 2021). The study in broad terms: Alongside well-studied HLA-B-restricted epitopes, the peptide stimulations were aimed at recently identified HLA-C-restricted CMV epitopes, whose presentation resists viral immunomodulation. The HLA type of each donor mattered for the analysis, because public TCR beta signatures pointed to carriage of CMV infection along with the matching HLA type.

Sequencing used an Illumina HiSeq 1500. TCRdb passed the public sequencing reads through fastp at Q25 and MiXCR, retaining productive beta sequences. Each entry merges the rows of one CDR3 protein and shows their most common DNA and genes. Counted in this sample were some 920,000 distinct CDR3 sequences; 31% of them appeared once. Jointly, the top ten make up around 15% of the sample. Trimming leaves V shorter by 0 bases and J shorter by 6 bases, with the junction holding 6 bases beyond the gene matches. Sequences MNHNY (CDR1) and SVGAGI (CDR2) are obtained from the germline V gene (reference sequence). Measured from the cysteine to the phenylalanine, the CDR3 is 17 residues long. Only the CDR3 DNA is retained, 51 bases long and in frame from the first base. This specimen's treatment or condition label, per the study, means: in vitro stimulation with specific CMV peptide epitopes to enrich CMV-specific T cells.

A note on this clonotype: No antigen is known for it. The record has no base qualities; no much larger clone is one base away.

Study-wide findings and limitations: The ex vivo response was dominated by HLA-C-restricted CMV-specific TCR beta clonotypes, and the single most frequent clonotype in two of eight donors was supplied by these HLA-C-restricted clonotypes. In both this cohort and an independent cohort of approximately 350 donors, the cumulative frequency of public TCR beta family members distinguished carriers of CMV infection plus the relevant HLA type.

This receptor was taken from a human donor in good health (CMV status not recorded). Some clones in this sample may be carry-over from other donors' samples. The chain uses TRBV6-6 and TRBJ1-4; 11 bases in between match TRBD1. Specimen: cultured CD8+ T cells from PBMCs, collected from culture after CMV antigen stimulation. CDR3 loop: CASSYSLDRGRHEKLFF. The DNA is as follows: TGTGCCAGCAGTTACTCCCTGGACAGGGGGCGGCATGAAAAACTGTTTTTT.